This entry lists 29 T cell receptor beta chains sequenced from one sample in a study of regulatory T cells in long-lasting Graves disease. The time point denotes: newly diagnosed GD, antithyroid drugs for less than 3 months. Isolated PBMC RNA provided the starting material for the TCR library. Both iRepertoire HTBI primers and Arm-PCR of CDR3 regions were used to build the TCR beta libraries. Each CDR3 protein gets one entry after TCRdb re-called the multiplex PCR reads with MiXCR. This table holds under 250,000 distinct CDR3 sequences, around a fifth found once. A further study also used this sample, focusing on T cells in Graves' hyperthyroidism and ophthalmopathy.

The sequenced sample was peripheral blood mononuclear cells (PBMCs), obtained at new diagnosis, from a patient treated with antithyroid drugs. The receptors come from a woman between 25 and 40 years old with Graves disease.

The chain carries TRBV7-2 and TRBJ1-5, with a tentative D call TRBD1 (5 bases). The CDR3 runs to 15 residues. V lost 3 bases and J lost 0, with 9 bases in between. The germline V gene has CDR1 SGHTA and CDR2 FQGNSA. Here the CDR3 reads CASSFSGHSNQPQHF. The CDR3 DNA reads as TGTGCCAGCAGCTTCTCGGGGCATAGCAATCAGCCCCAGCATTTT.

A note on this clonotype: With a much larger clone just one base away, this may be a read error. CDR3 DNA sequence: TGTGCCAGTAGCCTCTACGGGACTAGCGGTTATAGCTCCTACGATGAGCAGTTCTTC. It translates to CASSLYGTSGYSSYDEQFF. This rearrangement joins TRBV19 to TRBJ2-1, with 11 bases aligning to TRBD2. The CDR3 runs to 19 residues. CDR1 and CDR2 (germline): LNHDA, SQIVND (reference sequence).

This clonotype was detected many times. This chain uses TRBV6-1 with TRBJ1-1, with 8 positions matching TRBD1. J gave up 4 bases and V 3 bases, and 16 bases lay outside the gene matches. The CDR3 has 18 residues. Germline-derived CDR1 and CDR2 are MNHNS and SASEGT. CDR3 in DNA: TGTGCCAGCAGTGATCTAGCGGGCAGGGGGCTTCGGGGCACTGAAGCTTTCTTT. Protein product: CASSDLAGRGLRGTEAFF.

The table lists this clonotype with many counts. The J gene is TRBJ2-2, the V gene TRBV7-9; no clear D. The CDR3 is 15 residues long. The germline gives CDR1 SEHNR, CDR2 FQNEAQ (reference sequence). With 3 bases removed from V and 3 bases from J, the gap between germline ends came to 11 bases. CDR3 sequence reads: CASSFREADTGELFF. CDR3 DNA: TGTGCCAGCAGCTTCCGTGAGGCGGACACCGGGGAGCTGTTTTTT.

This clonotype has ten or more counts. The chain is built from TRBV9 and TRBJ2-3; 10 bases line up with TRBD2. The J segment lost 2 bases and the V segment lost 0 bases, leaving 3 bases of the junction unmatched. The germline gives CDR1 SGDLS, CDR2 YYNGEE. This CDR3 spans 16 amino acids. CDR3 DNA: TGTGCCAGCAGCGTAGCTAGCGGGAGTCTCACAGATACGCAGTATTTT. This codes for CASSVASGSLTDTQYF.

In its sample, this clonotype was seen many times. The chain joins TRBV4-1 to TRBJ1-5; D gene uncertain. The length of the CDR3 is 15 residues. The V end lost 4 bases, the J end lost 4 bases, and 14 bases lay between the germline ends. Germline V gene data show CDR1 as MGHRA and CDR2 as YSYEKL. This CDR3 is CASSREDGTNQPQHF. The CDR3 DNA is TGCGCCAGCAGCCGAGAAGACGGTACGAATCAGCCCCAGCATTTT.

This clonotype was recorded many times. CDR3 region: CASSRGREERNGYTF. CDR3 DNA sequence: TGCGCCAGCAGCCGCGGGAGGGAAGAAAGGAATGGCTACACCTTC. The chain combines TRBV5-1 with TRBJ1-2; D is uncertain. Germline values: CDR1 SGHRS, CDR2 YFSETQ. The CDR3 spans 15 residues. The V gene lost 4 bases and the J gene lost 6 bases, with 19 bases spanning the gap.

This clonotype was recorded many times. The gene calls are TRBV12-3 or TRBV12-4 and TRBJ1-5; 7 bases match TRBD1. The CDR3 runs 14 residues. V lost 3 bases to trimming and J lost 5 bases; unmatched junction nucleotides: 4. CDR3 in amino acids: CASSLRQGHQPQHF. The DNA of the CDR3 is TGTGCCAGCAGTTTGAGACAGGGACATCAGCCCCAGCATTTT.

This clonotype was recorded at least ten times. The CDR3 sequence: CASSLYSGTGGGTEAFF. The CDR3 DNA is TGTGCCAGCAGTTTATATTCCGGGACAGGGGGCGGCACTGAAGCTTTCTTT. The rearrangement uses TRBV27 and TRBJ1-1, with 12 bases matching TRBD1. CDR1 and CDR2 from the germline V gene are MNHEY and SMNVEV (reference sequence). V shed 1 base and J 4 bases; nucleotides not matched to a gene: 7. This CDR3 has 17 amino acids.

This clonotype appeared many times. The CDR3 is CASSSGQGDEQYF. The CDR3 coding sequence is TGCGCCAGCAGCTCGGGACAGGGTGACGAGCAGTACTTC. The chain is built from TRBV5-1 and TRBJ2-7; 9 bases align to TRBD1. This CDR3 is built from 13 residues. V lost 3 bases to trimming and J lost 5 bases; unmatched junction nucleotides: 3. Germline-derived CDR1 and CDR2 are SGHRS and YFSETQ.

CDR3 sequence reads: CASSFQGASTEAFF. CDR3 nucleotide sequence: TGTGCCAGCAGTTTTCAGGGGGCGAGCACTGAAGCTTTCTTT. V usage is TRBV12-3 or TRBV12-4 and J usage is TRBJ1-1; 8 bases line up with TRBD1. The CDR3 runs to 14 residues. Trimming took 3 bases from V and 4 from J; bases not matched to a gene: 4.

This clonotype has only a few counts. The chain is built from TRBV5-6 and TRBJ1-5; 8 bases are shared with TRBD1. J gave up 3 bases and V 3 bases, and 8 bases lay outside the gene matches. In germline, CDR1 is SGHDT, CDR2 YYEEEE. The CDR3 sequence is 16 residues long. The CDR3 DNA reads TGTGCCAGCAGCTCGACAGGGGTCCCAGCCAATCAGCCCCAGCATTTT. Protein: CASSSTGVPANQPQHF.

The sample holds many counts of this clonotype. The V call is TRBV2, the J call TRBJ1-5; 7 bases map to TRBD1. Germline V gives CDR1 SNHLY, CDR2 FYNNEI. This CDR3 region has 16 residues. V shed 6 bases, J shed 2 bases, and the junction held 10 bases outside the gene matches. DNA of the CDR3: TGTGCCAGCAGCGGGACAGAGGCGGTGGGCAATCAGCCCCAGCATTTT. Its translation is CASSGTEAVGNQPQHF.

This clonotype was observed many times. This chain connects TRBV7-9 to TRBJ1-2; weak D call: TRBD1 (5 bases). The CDR3 runs to 16 residues. The V and J ends lost 0 bases and 3 bases respectively, with 14 bases between them. CDR1 SEHNR and CDR2 FQNEAQ come from the germline V gene (reference sequence). Here the CDR3 DNA reads TGTGCCAGCAGCTTAGCTTTAAGGGAGACAGACTATGGCTACACCTTC. Amino acid sequence: CASSLALRETDYGYTF.

This sequence joins TRBV29-1 and TRBJ2-7; D possibly corresponds to TRBD2 (6 bases). V was pared by 2 bases and J by 6 bases, with 20 bases between. The CDR3 is 15 amino acids. CDR1 SQVTM and CDR2 ANQGSEA come from the germline V gene. CDR3 protein: CSVEFSGRQTGEQYF. The CDR3 bases are TGCAGCGTTGAATTTAGCGGTCGCCAAACGGGCGAGCAGTACTTC.

Many counts were recorded for this clonotype. V and J are TRBV11-2 and TRBJ2-1, with D possibly being TRBD2 (5 bases). The CDR3 has 12 residues. V was trimmed by 11 bases and J by 5 bases, leaving 13 bases between them. Germline V lookup: CDR1 SGHAT, CDR2 FQNNGV. CDR3: CARRGRNNEQFF. DNA of the CDR3: TGTGCCCGCCGGGGTAGAAACAATGAGCAGTTCTTC. Complete variable domain (other parts from reference TRBV11-2 and TRBJ2-1): EAGVAQSPRYKIIEKRQSVAFWCNPISGHATLYWYQQILGQGPKLLIQFQNNGVVDDSQLPKDRFSAERLKGVDSTLKIQPAKLEDSAVYLCARRGRNNEQFFGPGTRLTVL.

Details on this clonotype: Only one base separates this from a far larger clonotype, so it likely reflects a read error. The chain joins TRBV12-3 or TRBV12-4 to TRBJ2-3; D may be TRBD1 (6 bases). The DNA matches TRBJ1-1 better at its end, which makes the J call doubtful. This CDR3 spans 21 amino acids. The CDR3 protein is CASSQVGLWDTYGKGNTEAFF. The CDR3 region has the DNA TGTGCCAGCAGTCAAGTGGGCCTGTGGGACACGTACGGAAAAGGGAACACTGAAGCTTTCTTT.

The chain recombines TRBV4-1 with TRBJ1-2, with 7 bases that match TRBD1. The CDR3 length is 13 residues. The germline V gene encodes CDR1 MGHRA and CDR2 YSYEKL. V shed 3 bases and J 6 bases; nucleotides not matched to a gene: 4. The CDR3 DNA sequence: TGCGCCAGCAGCCATGACGGGACAGATGGCTACACCTTC. This translates into CASSHDGTDGYTF.

This clonotype was seen only a few times. This chain uses TRBV4-2 with TRBJ1-2; no definite D call. CDR1 LGHNA and CDR2 YNFKEQ come from the germline V gene. The CDR3 consists of 16 residues. V shed 3 bases and J shed 0 bases, with 14 bases lying between them. CDR3 DNA sequence: TGTGCCAGCAGCCAGGTCGGGGTGGGAGCTAACTATGGCTACACCTTC. Amino acids: CASSQVGVGANYGYTF.

This clonotype was recorded at least ten times. This chain joins TRBV3-1 and TRBJ2-1, with 11 nucleotides matching TRBD2. Per the germline V gene, CDR1 is LGHDT and CDR2 is YNNKEL (reference sequence). This CDR3 is built from 16 residues. The J segment lost 9 bases and the V segment lost 1 base, leaving 8 bases of the junction unmatched. The CDR3 loop reads CASSQVGSGRAGEQFF. CDR3 DNA: TGTGCCAGCAGCCAAGTGGGTAGCGGGAGGGCCGGTGAGCAGTTCTTC.

The sample holds many counts of this clonotype. The chain recombines TRBV6-1 with TRBJ1-2; a possible D gene is TRBD1 (6 bases). Germline V lookup: CDR1 MNHNS, CDR2 SASEGT. With 1 base removed from V and 4 bases from J, the gap between germline ends came to 16 bases. The CDR3 covers 16 residues. The CDR3 DNA reads TGTGCCAGCAGTGAAGGCCCCGGGGGCGCTGGCTATGGCTACACCTTC. Its translation: CASSEGPGGAGYGYTF.

This clonotype came up many times. The CDR3 sequence is CSAEDSRVPNTGELFF. The CDR3 bases are TGCAGTGCTGAGGACAGCCGCGTACCGAACACCGGGGAGCTGTTTTTT. The chain links TRBV20-1 to TRBJ2-2; tentatively, D is TRBD1 (6 bases). Per the germline V gene, CDR1 is DFQATT and CDR2 is SNEGSKA (reference sequence). The CDR3 sequence is 16 residues long. The V end was cut by 5 bases, the J end by 0 bases, with 16 bases between.

The chain joins TRBV19 to TRBJ1-6; D is uncertain. V was cut by 10 bases and J by 4 bases, with 11 bases left in between. The CDR3 has 13 amino acids. The germline V gene has CDR1 LNHDA and CDR2 SQIVND (reference sequence). Here the CDR3 reads CATTGSYNSPLHF. The CDR3 nucleotides are TGTGCCACCACGGGCAGTTATAATTCACCCCTCCACTTT.

As regards this clonotype: A much larger clone is a single base away; this may be a read error. This rearrangement joins TRBV29-1 to TRBJ1-1; the D gene is possibly TRBD1 (6 bases). CDR1 is SQVTM, CDR2 ANQGSEA, per germline. The CDR3 length is 12 residues. V lost 7 bases, J lost 0 bases, and 9 bases lay in between. CDR3 sequence reads: CSARTVNTEAFF. The DNA of the CDR3 is TGCAGCGCGAGGACAGTGAACACTGAAGCTTTCTTT.

This clonotype was recorded at least ten times. This chain links TRBV19 with TRBJ2-3; D possibly corresponds to TRBD2 (5 bases). The CDR3 extends over 14 amino acids. Germline lookup yields CDR1 LNHDA and CDR2 SQIVND (reference sequence). The V end was cut by 5 bases, the J end by 0 bases, with 9 bases between. The DNA for the CDR3 is TGTGCCAGTAGTGTATCGGGAAGCACAGATACGCAGTATTTT. Its translation is CASSVSGSTDTQYF.

This clonotype was counted many times. The rearrangement uses TRBV7-2 and TRBJ2-7; 11 bases match TRBD2. Looked up from germline, CDR1 is SGHTA and CDR2 is FQGNSA. The ends lost 4 bases at V and 6 bases at J; junction bases unmatched: 8. The CDR3 totals 15 residues. This chain's CDR3 is CASSSRLAGRTEQYF. CDR3 in DNA: TGTGCCAGCAGCTCCCGACTAGCGGGAAGGACCGAGCAGTACTTC.

The chain joins TRBV6-4 to TRBJ1-2; D gene unclear. The germline V gene has CDR1 MRHNA and CDR2 SNTAGT. Trimming took off 6 bases at V and 8 bases at J, with 25 bases between the two ends. The CDR3 sequence is 16 residues long. The CDR3 nucleotides are TGTGCCAGCAGCCCTGCCCCACTTTTGGAGGGAATAGGCTACACCTTC. It specifies CASSPAPLLEGIGYTF.

This clonotype was observed many times. In nucleotides, the CDR3 is TGTGCCAGCAGCCCGCAGAGGGAGGCTTACGAGCAGTACTTC. It translates to CASSPQREAYEQYF. V and J are TRBV7-2 and TRBJ2-7; D may be TRBD2 (6 bases). CDR1 SGHTA and CDR2 FQGNSA come from the germline V gene. The germline V and J ends were trimmed by 5 bases and 4 bases, with 15 bases remaining between them. The CDR3 contains 14 residues.

This rearrangement joins TRBV11-3 to TRBJ1-1; D not certain. Trimming left V 5 bases short and J 3 bases short, with 10 bases between. CDR3 length: 13 amino acids. Looked up from germline, CDR1 is SGHNT and CDR2 is YENEEA. The CDR3 DNA sequence: TGTGCCAGCAGCCTTCACCTAGACACTGAAGCTTTCTTT. Its translation: CASSLHLDTEAFF.